This TCR beta chain comes out of a study of PD-L1 blockade in urothelial cancer. Study information: Blood analysis occurred 3 weeks (second dose) and 6 weeks after treatment start. The median number of T cells present in blood samples was 130,000 to 150,000.

Time point noted: peripheral blood 6 weeks after treatment start. Anywhere from 1 to 8 samples came from each patient, spanning pretreatment and on-treatment. Repertoires were generated with immunoSEQ multiplex PCR, while TCRdb's copy carries only in-frame clones and drops some. Here the sample spans 53,000 or so clones, 88% being singletons. Between the trimmed V and J ends, which lost 0 bases and 3 bases, there was a span of 12 bases. The CDR3 is 15 residues long. Germline assignment: CDR1 SGHRS and CDR2 YFSETQ. Sequencing used PBMCs, obtained around atezolizumab (anti-PD-L1) treatment. This sequence originates from a man aged 55 to 70 with urothelial cancer. The chain couples TRBV5-1 to TRBJ1-1, with D possibly TRBD1 on 5 matching bases. In DNA, the CDR3 is TGCGCCAGCAGCTTGGTTCGGCCAGGGCACACTGAAGCTTTCTTT. Translating gives CASSLVRPGHTEAFF.